The 3 T cell receptor beta chains below come from one sample, sequenced in a study of T cells in Graves' hyperthyroidism and ophthalmopathy. TCR beta CDR3 regions were amplified from RNA. When the TCR CDR3 underwent first-round RT-PCR, the HTBI primer set was used. TCRdb independently ran MiXCR on the multiplex PCR reads; one entry per CDR3 protein. The sample carries approximately 870,000 distinct CDR3 sequences, around 38% recorded once. Input material: blood. The source is a man aged 18 to 29 with Graves' hyperthyroidism.

This clonotype was counted at least ten times. CDR3 loop: CASSELDRGYYGYTF. The CDR3 coding sequence is TGCGCCAGCAGTGAGTTGGACAGGGGATACTATGGCTACACCTTC. The rearrangement uses TRBV10-2 and TRBJ1-2; 9 nucleotides line up with TRBD1. Germline values: CDR1 WSHSY, CDR2 SAAADI. This CDR3 region has 15 residues. J was trimmed by 3 bases and V by 1 base; bases with no gene match: 3.

This clonotype came up many times. The chain joins TRBV15 to TRBJ2-7, with 9 bases lining up with TRBD1. CDR1 LNHNV and CDR2 YYDKDF come from the germline V gene (reference sequence). J lost 3 bases, V lost 1 base, and 4 bases had no gene match. The CDR3 extends over 15 amino acids. CDR3 loop: CATSRAGQGIYEQYF. The DNA of the CDR3 is TGTGCCACCAGCAGAGCCGGACAGGGGATCTACGAGCAGTACTTC. The full variable domain, with the rest looked up from reference TRBV15 and TRBJ2-7, is DAMVIQNPRYQVTQFGKPVTLSCSQTLNHNVMYWYQQKSSQAPKLLFHYYDKDFNNEADTPDNFQSRRPNTSFCFLDIRSPGLGDTAMYLCATSRAGQGIYEQYFGPGTRLTVT.

CDR3 residues: CASSQDSGRVWEQYF. In DNA, the CDR3 is TGCGCCAGCAGCCAAGATAGCGGGAGGGTGTGGGAGCAGTACTTC. This chain uses TRBV4-1 with TRBJ2-7; TRBD2 agrees at 11 bases. Trimming cost V 0 bases and J 7 bases; bases outside gene matches: 5. Germline V gene sequence: CDR1 MGHRA, CDR2 YSYEKL. The CDR3 spans 15 residues.